The 7 T cell receptor beta chains below come from one sample, sequenced in a study of blood T cell repertoires in COVID-19. Clones were read by immunoSEQ multiplex PCR, and TCRdb kept only the in-frame ones, dropping some. The profile shows a few hundred thousand clones, roughly 85% of them singletons. The sample comprised peripheral blood. These receptors were taken from a woman aged 18-30 years with acute or convalescent COVID-19.

The CDR3: CASSGLALDNEQFF. The CDR3 nucleotides are TGTGCCAGTAGCGGACTAGCCTTGGACAATGAGCAGTTCTTC. This sequence joins TRBV19 and TRBJ2-1, with 8 bases that match TRBD2. The trim removed 6 bases at V and 5 bases at J, leaving 6 bases unmatched. The CDR3 length is 14 residues. Germline assignment: CDR1 LNHDA and CDR2 SQIVND (reference sequence).

The chain uses TRBV7-2 and TRBJ2-7, with D possibly matching TRBD1 (5 bases). The CDR3 is 14 amino acids. V lost 1 base and J lost 3, with 10 bases in between. Germline V lookup: CDR1 SGHTA, CDR2 FQGNSA. The CDR3 region is CASSLGQGGYEQYF. The CDR3, as DNA: TGTGCCAGCAGCTTAGGGCAGGGTGGCTACGAGCAGTACTTC.

The rearrangement joins TRBV28 to TRBJ1-1; 10 bases are a match to TRBD1. The trim removed 3 bases at V and 6 bases at J, leaving 7 bases unmatched. The germline V gene has CDR1 MDHEN and CDR2 SYDVKM. This CDR3 contains 15 residues. The CDR3: CASSLWGQGSAEAFF. The CDR3 DNA follows: TGTGCCAGCAGTTTGTGGGGACAGGGGAGCGCTGAAGCTTTCTTT.

This chain links TRBV19 with TRBJ1-5; no clear D gene. Per germline, CDR1 LNHDA and CDR2 SQIVND (reference sequence). V gave up 0 bases and J gave up 1 base, with 16 bases separating them. This CDR3 spans 18 amino acids. This CDR3 reads CASSIDRREAASNQPQHF. The DNA for the CDR3 is TGTGCCAGTAGTATAGATAGGAGGGAGGCAGCGAGCAATCAGCCCCAGCATTTT.

The rearrangement joins TRBV19 to TRBJ2-7; 7 positions agree with TRBD2. Germline lookup yields CDR1 LNHDA and CDR2 SQIVND (reference sequence). V was clipped by 6 bases and J by 0 bases; unmatched bases: 5. The CDR3 totals 14 residues. CDR3 protein: CASSQSSGSYEQYF. CDR3 sequence (DNA): TGTGCCAGTAGCCAATCTAGCGGCTCCTACGAGCAGTACTTC.

The chain joins TRBV15 to TRBJ2-1; a possible D gene is TRBD2 (5 bases). Trimming cost V 2 bases and J 12 bases, with 20 bases left between them. The CDR3 length is 15 residues. CDR1 and CDR2 (germline): LNHNV, YYDKDF (reference sequence). The CDR3 loop reads CATSRSQIIQTMQFF. CDR3 nucleotides: TGTGCCACCAGCAGATCCCAAATAATCCAGACTATGCAGTTCTTC.

This clone was picked up a small number of times. The chain links TRBV15 to TRBJ2-2, with 14 bases lining up with TRBD2. CDR1 is LNHNV and CDR2 is YYDKDF in the germline V gene (reference sequence). CDR3 length equals 15 residues. Trimming took 4 bases from V and 6 from J; bases not matched to a gene: 1. The CDR3 DNA sequence: TGTGCCACCAGCATGACTAGCGGGAGGGCCGGGGAGCTGTTTTTT. Residues: CATSMTSGRAGELFF. Full variable domain (missing parts from reference TRBV15 and TRBJ2-2): DAMVIQNPRYQVTQFGKPVTLSCSQTLNHNVMYWYQQKSSQAPKLLFHYYDKDFNNEADTPDNFQSRRPNTSFCFLDIRSPGLGDTAMYLCATSMTSGRAGELFFGEGSRLTVL.